The clone carrying this T cell receptor (beta chain) is a singleton in its sample. Trimming shortened V by 2 bases and J by 6 bases, and 10 bases separated the two germline ends. This CDR3 contains 13 residues. Germline lookup yields CDR1 ENHRY and CDR2 SYGVKD. CD45RO-negative, CCR7-selected cells formed the naive CD8 fraction, which excluded terminally differentiated effector memory CD45RA+ cells. This entry is derived from a study of shared clonotypes between healthy human individuals. Assay used: immunoSEQ multiplex PCR; TCRdb lists only in-frame clones, some missing. The data show 2 million or so clones, approximately 94% seen once.

This sequence joins TRBV10-3 and TRBJ1-2; D uncertain. The sequenced material came from naive CD8+ T cells sorted from blood. The TCR sequence derives from a man aged 18 to 29 in good health. CDR3 in amino acids: CAISETTADGYTF. DNA of the CDR3: TGTGCCATCAGTGAGACGACCGCGGATGGCTACACCTTC.